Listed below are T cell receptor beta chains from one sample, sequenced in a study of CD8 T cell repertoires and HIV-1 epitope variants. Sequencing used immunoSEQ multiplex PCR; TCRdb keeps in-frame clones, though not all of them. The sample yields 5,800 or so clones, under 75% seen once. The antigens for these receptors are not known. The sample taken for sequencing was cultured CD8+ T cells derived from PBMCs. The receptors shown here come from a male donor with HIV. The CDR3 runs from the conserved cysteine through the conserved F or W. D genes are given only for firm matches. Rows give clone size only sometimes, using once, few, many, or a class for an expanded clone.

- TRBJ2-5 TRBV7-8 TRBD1 TGTGCCAGCAGCTTTCAGCGGTCGACAGGGGGAGGGGAGACCCAGTACTTC CASSFQRSTGGGETQYF
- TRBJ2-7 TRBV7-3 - TGTGCCAGCAGCGAAGGGCCCTCCTACGAGCAGTACTTC CASSEGPSYEQYF
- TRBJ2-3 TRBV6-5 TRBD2 TGTGCCAGCAGTTCCTGGACTAGCGGGGACACAGATACGCAGTATTTT CASSSWTSGDTDTQYF
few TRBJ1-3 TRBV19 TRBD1 TGTGCCAGTATTGGGGCAGGGGGAGCCGTTTATGGAAACACCATATATTTT CASIGAGGAVYGNTIYF
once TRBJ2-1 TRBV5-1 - TGCGCCAGCAGCGGAAGCGCGTACAATGAGCAGTTCTTC CASSGSAYNEQFF
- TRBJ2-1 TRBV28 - TGTGCCAGCAGTGGGGACCGACTCAATGAGCAGTTCTTC CASSGDRLNEQFF
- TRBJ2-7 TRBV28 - TGTGCCAGCAAAATCATCGAATCGGGCCACGAGCAGTACTTC CASKIIESGHEQYF
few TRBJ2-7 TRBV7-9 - TGTGCCAGCAGCTCCGGGCGGGACAGCTACGAGCAGTACTTC CASSSGRDSYEQYF
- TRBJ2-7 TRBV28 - TGTGCCAGCAGTTCCTATTACGGGAGAGGGTCCTACGAGCAGTACTTC CASSSYYGRGSYEQYF
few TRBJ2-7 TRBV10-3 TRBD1 TGTGCCATCAGTGTGGGAGGACAGGGGGGCGAGCAGTACTTC CAISVGGQGGEQYF
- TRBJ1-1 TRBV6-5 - TGTGCCAGCAGTTACTCGGCAGAAATCACTGAAGCTTTCTTT CASSYSAEITEAFF
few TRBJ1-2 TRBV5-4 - TGTGCCAGCAGCTTCTTGGGGGGCAATGGCTACACCTTC CASSFLGGNGYTF
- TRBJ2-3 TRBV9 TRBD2 TGTGCCAGCAGCGGAAGACTAGCGGGAGCGGGAACAGATACGCAGTATTTT CASSGRLAGAGTDTQYF
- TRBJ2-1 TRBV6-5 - TGTGCCAGCAGTTACTCGGAGTTCTATGAGCAGTTCTTC CASSYSEFYEQFF
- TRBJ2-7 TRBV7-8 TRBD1 TGTGCCAGCAGCCGGCTGACAGGGGGTTTCGACGAGCAGTACTTC CASSRLTGGFDEQYF
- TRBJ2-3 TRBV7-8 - TGTGCCAGCAGCTTAGAGGTCGGTGTAGCAGATACGCAGTATTTT CASSLEVGVADTQYF
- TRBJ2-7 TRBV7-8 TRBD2 TGTGCCAGCAGCGAAGGGACTAGCGGGAGGCTCTACGAGCAGTACTTC CASSEGTSGRLYEQYF
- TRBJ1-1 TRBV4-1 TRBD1 TGCGCCAGCAGCCAAGTGGCAGGGGGAATTGCAGCTTTCTTT CASSQVAGGIAAFF
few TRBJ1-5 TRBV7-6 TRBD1 TGTGCCAGCAGCCCGAGAGCAGGGGGCGATCAGCCCCAGCATTTT CASSPRAGGDQPQHF
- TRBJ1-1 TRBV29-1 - TGCAGCGTTGAAGTTGGGTTCAACACTGAAGCTTTCTTT CSVEVGFNTEAFF
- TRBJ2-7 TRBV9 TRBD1 TGTGCCAGCAGCGTAGGAGACAGGGTCCACGAGCAGTACTTC CASSVGDRVHEQYF
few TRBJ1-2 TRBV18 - TGTGCCAGCTCACCACCCAGGGCACGGGGCTACACCTTC CASSPPRARGYTF
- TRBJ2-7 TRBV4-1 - TGCGCCAGCAGCCCCGTGACGGTACCCAGGGGCGAGCAGTACTTC CASSPVTVPRGEQYF
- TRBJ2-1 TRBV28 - TGTGCCTCCGGAAACAATGAGCAGTTCTTC CASGNNEQFF
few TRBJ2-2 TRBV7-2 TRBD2 TGTGCCAGCAGCTTAGACTGGCGGGAGAGGCGGGGCGGGGAGCTGTTTTTT CASSLDWRERRGGELFF
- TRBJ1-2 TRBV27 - TGTGCCAGCAGCGAAGGGACGGACTTGGGCGGCTACACCTTC CASSEGTDLGGYTF
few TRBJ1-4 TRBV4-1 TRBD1 TGCGCCAGCAGCCAAGATGGAAGGGGGCTTGCAACTAATGAAAAACTGTTTTTT CASSQDGRGLATNEKLFF
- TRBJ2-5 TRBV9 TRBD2 TGTGCCAGCAGGGGGCTAGCGGAAGAGACCCAGTACTTC CASRGLAEETQYF
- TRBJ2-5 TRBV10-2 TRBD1 TGCGCCAGCAGTGAGAGGGGCCACAGGGGCCCCCAAGAGACCCAGTACTTC CASSERGHRGPQETQYF
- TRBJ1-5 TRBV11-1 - TGTGCCAGCAGCTTAGGCGGGATTAATCAGCCCCAGCATTTT CASSLGGINQPQHF
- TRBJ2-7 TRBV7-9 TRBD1 TGTGCCAGCAGGGCAGGGGGCTACGAGCAGTACTTC CASRAGGYEQYF
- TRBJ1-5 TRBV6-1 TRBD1 TGTGCCAGCAGTGAAGGACAGGGGGCTGAGAAGCCCCAGCATTTT CASSEGQGAEKPQHF
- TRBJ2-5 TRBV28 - TGTGCCAGCAGTCCCCCCTATGGCCACCAAGAGACCCAGTACTTC CASSPPYGHQETQYF
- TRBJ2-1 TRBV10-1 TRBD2 TGCGCCAGCAGTGAGTCTGAGAGGCTAGCGGGAGGGGATGAGCAGTTCTTC CASSESERLAGGDEQFF
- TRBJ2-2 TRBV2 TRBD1 TGTGCCAGCAGCGGCTCTCAGGGGGCGACTATGAACACCGGGGAGCTGTTTTTT CASSGSQGATMNTGELFF
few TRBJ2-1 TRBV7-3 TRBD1 TGTGCCAGCAGCACAGGGGGACAGGGGTACAATGAGCAGTTCTTC CASSTGGQGYNEQFF
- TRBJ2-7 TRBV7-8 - TGTGCCAGCAGCTTAGCGCCACAGACCCCAATAGACTTC CASSLAPQTPIDF
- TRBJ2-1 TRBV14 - TGTGCCAGCAGCCTACTATCGGCAGGGCGGAATGAGCAGTTCTTC CASSLLSAGRNEQFF
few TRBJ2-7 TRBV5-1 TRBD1 TGCGCCAGCAGCTTGTACCAGGGGGACCACGAGCAGTACTTC CASSLYQGDHEQYF
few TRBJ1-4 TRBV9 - TGTGCCAGCAGCGAGGAGGGGACGTGGAGTGAAAAACTGTTTTTT CASSEEGTWSEKLFF
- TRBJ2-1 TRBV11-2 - TGTGCCAGCAGCCCCAGGGGAGGGGGTCCCTACAATGAGCAGTTCTTC CASSPRGGGPYNEQFF
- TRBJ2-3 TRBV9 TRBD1 TGTGCCAGCAGCGTTTCAGCCGGGACAGGGACCGAAAGAGATACGCAGTATTTT CASSVSAGTGTERDTQYF
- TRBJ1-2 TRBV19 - TGTGCCAGTAGTATAGGGGAGGATGGCTACACCTTC CASSIGEDGYTF
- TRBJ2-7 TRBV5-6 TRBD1 TGTGCCAGCAGGAGCCGGGACAGGACCTACGAGCAGTACTTC CASRSRDRTYEQYF
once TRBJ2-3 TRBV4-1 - TGCGCCAGCAGCCAAGCTACAGGGTTAGATACGCAGTATTTT CASSQATGLDTQYF
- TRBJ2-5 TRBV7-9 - TGTGCCAGCAGCTTAGGTGCACTACCTCGGGAGACCCAGTACTTC CASSLGALPRETQYF
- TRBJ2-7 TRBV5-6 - TGTGCCAGCAGCTTGGTGTTCAGTCAAGCAGCCCACGAGCAGTACTTC CASSLVFSQAAHEQYF